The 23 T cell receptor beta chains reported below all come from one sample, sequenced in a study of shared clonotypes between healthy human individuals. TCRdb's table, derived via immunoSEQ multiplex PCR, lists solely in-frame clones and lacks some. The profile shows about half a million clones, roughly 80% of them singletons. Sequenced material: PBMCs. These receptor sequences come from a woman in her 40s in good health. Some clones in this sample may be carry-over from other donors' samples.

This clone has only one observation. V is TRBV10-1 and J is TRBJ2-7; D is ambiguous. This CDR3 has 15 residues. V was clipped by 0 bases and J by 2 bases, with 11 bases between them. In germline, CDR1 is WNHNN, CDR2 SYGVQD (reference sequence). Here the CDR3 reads CASSESQEPPYEQYF. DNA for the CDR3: TGCGCCAGCAGTGAGTCCCAGGAGCCACCCTACGAGCAGTACTTC.

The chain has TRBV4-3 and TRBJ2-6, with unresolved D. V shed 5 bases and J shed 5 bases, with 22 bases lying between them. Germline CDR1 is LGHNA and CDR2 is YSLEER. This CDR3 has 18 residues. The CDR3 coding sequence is TGCGCCAGCAGCTTAAGCCTAACGTCACAAAGTCGGGCCAACGTCCTGACTTTC. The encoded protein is CASSLSLTSQSRANVLTF.

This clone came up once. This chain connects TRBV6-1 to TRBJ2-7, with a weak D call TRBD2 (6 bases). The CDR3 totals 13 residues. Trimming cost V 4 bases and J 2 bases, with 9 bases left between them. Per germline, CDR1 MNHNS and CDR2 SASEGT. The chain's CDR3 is CASSGRLAYEQYF. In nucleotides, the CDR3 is TGTGCCAGCAGTGGTAGACTAGCCTACGAGCAGTACTTC.

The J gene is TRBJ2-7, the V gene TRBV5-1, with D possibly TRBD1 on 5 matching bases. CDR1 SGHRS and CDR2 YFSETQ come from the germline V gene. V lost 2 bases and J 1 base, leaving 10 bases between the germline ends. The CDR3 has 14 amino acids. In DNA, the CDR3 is TGCGCCAGCAGCTTAGAGACAGCATCCTACGAGCAGTACTTC. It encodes CASSLETASYEQYF.

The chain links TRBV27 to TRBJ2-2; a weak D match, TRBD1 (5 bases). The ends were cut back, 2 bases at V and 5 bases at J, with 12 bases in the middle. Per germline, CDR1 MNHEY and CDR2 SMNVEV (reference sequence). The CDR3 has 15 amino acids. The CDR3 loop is CASSLRGLATGELFF. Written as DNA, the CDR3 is TGTGCCAGCAGTTTAAGGGGTTTGGCGACCGGGGAGCTGTTTTTT.

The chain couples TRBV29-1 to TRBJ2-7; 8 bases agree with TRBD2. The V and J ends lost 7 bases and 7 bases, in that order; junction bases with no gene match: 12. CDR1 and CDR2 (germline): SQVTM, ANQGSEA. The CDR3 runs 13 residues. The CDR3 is CSAWSEREREQYF. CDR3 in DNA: TGCAGCGCGTGGTCGGAGCGGGAGAGGGAGCAGTACTTC.

In nucleotides, the CDR3 is TGTGCCAGCAGCGTAAGGTGGGAGTCCAATGAGCAGTTCTTC. This encodes CASSVRWESNEQFF. The chain employs TRBV9 and TRBJ2-1; D possibly corresponds to TRBD2 (5 bases). The germline V gene has CDR1 SGDLS and CDR2 YYNGEE. Trimming took off 1 base at V and 6 bases at J, with 11 bases between the two ends. This CDR3 is built from 14 residues.

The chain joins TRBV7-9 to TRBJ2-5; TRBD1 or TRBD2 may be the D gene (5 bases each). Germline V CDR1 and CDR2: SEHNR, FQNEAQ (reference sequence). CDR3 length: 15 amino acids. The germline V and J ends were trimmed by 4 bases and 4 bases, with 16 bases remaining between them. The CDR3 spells CASSSTRARGETQYF. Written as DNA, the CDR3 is TGTGCCAGCAGCTCTACCAGGGCCCGGGGAGAGACCCAGTACTTC.

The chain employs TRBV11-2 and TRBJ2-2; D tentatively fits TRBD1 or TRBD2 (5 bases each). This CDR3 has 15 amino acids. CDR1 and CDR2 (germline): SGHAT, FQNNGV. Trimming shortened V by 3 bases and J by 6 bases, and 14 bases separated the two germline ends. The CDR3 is CASSFGGSGAGELFF. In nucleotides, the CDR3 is TGTGCCAGCAGCTTTGGGGGTAGTGGGGCCGGGGAGCTGTTTTTT. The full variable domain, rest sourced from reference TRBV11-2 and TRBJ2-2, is EAGVAQSPRYKIIEKRQSVAFWCNPISGHATLYWYQQILGQGPKLLIQFQNNGVVDDSQLPKDRFSAERLKGVDSTLKIQPAKLEDSAVYLCASSFGGSGAGELFFGEGSRLTVL.

CDR3: CASSAGTSGSVDTQYF. CDR3 sequence (DNA): TGTGCCAGCTCCGCCGGGACTAGCGGGAGTGTGGATACGCAGTATTTT. The chain uses TRBV7-3 and TRBJ2-3, with TRBD2 matching over 14 bases. CDR1 SGHTA and CDR2 FQGTGA come from the germline V gene. The V and J ends lost 8 bases and 6 bases, in that order; junction bases with no gene match: 10. This CDR3 spans 16 amino acids.

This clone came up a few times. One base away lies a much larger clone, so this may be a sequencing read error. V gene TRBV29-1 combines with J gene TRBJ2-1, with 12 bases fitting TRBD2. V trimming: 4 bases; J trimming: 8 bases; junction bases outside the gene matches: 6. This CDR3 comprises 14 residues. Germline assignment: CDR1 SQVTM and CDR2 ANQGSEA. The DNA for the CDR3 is TGCAGCGTTGTACCTAGCGGGAGGGCATATGAGCAGTTCTTC. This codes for CSVVPSGRAYEQFF.

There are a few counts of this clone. As DNA, the CDR3 is TGTGCCAGCAGTTTGATCCAGCGTGGGGAGCAGTACTTC. Translating it yields CASSLIQRGEQYF. J is TRBJ2-7 and V is TRBV28; unclear D gene. From germline, CDR1 is MDHEN and CDR2 SYDVKM. V was clipped by 3 bases and J by 7 bases, with 13 bases between them. The CDR3 covers 13 residues.

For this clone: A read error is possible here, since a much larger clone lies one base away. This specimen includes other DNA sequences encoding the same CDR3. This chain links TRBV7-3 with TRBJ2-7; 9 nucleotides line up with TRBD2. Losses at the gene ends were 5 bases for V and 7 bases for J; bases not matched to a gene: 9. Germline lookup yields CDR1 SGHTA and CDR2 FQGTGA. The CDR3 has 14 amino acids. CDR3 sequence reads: CASSLSGSTHEQYF. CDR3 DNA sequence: TGTGCCAGCAGCCTTAGCGGGAGTACCCATGAGCAGTACTTC.

CDR3 in DNA: TGTGCCAGCAGCTTAGCGTACAGAGCAACTAATGAAAAACTGTTTTTT. Amino acid sequence: CASSLAYRATNEKLFF. The V call is TRBV7-9, the J call TRBJ1-4, with D unclear. The CDR3 has 16 amino acids. Germline CDR1 SEHNR, CDR2 FQNEAQ (reference sequence). V gave up 0 bases and J gave up 0 bases, with 8 bases separating them.

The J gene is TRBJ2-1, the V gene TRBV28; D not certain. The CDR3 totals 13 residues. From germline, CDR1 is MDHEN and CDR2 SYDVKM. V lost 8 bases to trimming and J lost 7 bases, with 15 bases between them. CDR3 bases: TGTGCCAGCTCTACACCGTCCCTTAATGAGCAGTTCTTC. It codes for CASSTPSLNEQFF.

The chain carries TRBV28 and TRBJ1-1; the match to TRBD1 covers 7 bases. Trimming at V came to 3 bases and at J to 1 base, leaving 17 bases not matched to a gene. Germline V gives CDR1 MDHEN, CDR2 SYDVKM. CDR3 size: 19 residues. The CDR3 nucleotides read TGTGCCAGCAGTTTGTTTGGTCATTCCGGGACAGAAGGGAACACTGAAGCTTTCTTT. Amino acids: CASSLFGHSGTEGNTEAFF.

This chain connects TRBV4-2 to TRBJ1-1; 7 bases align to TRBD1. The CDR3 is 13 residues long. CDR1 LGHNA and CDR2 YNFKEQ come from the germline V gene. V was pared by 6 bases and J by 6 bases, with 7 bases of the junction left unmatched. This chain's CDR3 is CASSGTAFPEAFF. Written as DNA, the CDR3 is TGTGCCAGCAGTGGGACAGCGTTTCCTGAAGCTTTCTTT.

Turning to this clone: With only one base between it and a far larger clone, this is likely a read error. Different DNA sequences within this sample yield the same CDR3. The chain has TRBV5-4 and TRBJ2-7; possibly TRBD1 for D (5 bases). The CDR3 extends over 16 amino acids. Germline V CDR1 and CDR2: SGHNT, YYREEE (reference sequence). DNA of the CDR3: TGTGCCAGCAGCTTGTCCCCCAGGGCTATGGGCTACGAGCAATACTTC. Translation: CASSLSPRAMGYEQYF.

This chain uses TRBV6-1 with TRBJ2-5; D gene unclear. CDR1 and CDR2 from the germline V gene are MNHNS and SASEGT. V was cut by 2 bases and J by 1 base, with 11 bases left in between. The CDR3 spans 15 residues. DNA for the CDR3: TGTGCCAGCAGTGAATTTGTAGGGCCCCAAGAGACCCAGTACTTC. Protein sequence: CASSEFVGPQETQYF.

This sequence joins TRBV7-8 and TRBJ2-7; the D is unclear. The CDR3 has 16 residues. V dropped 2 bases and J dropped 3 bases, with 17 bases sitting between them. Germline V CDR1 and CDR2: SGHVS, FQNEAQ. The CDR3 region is CASSLFAGVKNYEQYF. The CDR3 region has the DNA TGTGCCAGCAGCTTATTCGCCGGAGTTAAGAACTACGAGCAGTACTTC. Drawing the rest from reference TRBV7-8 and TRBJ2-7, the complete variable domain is GAGVSQSPRYKVAKRGQDVALRCDPISGHVSLFWYQQALGQGPEFLTYFQNEAQLDKSGLPSDRFFAERPEGSVSTLKIQRTQQEDSAVYLCASSLFAGVKNYEQYFGPGTRLTVT.

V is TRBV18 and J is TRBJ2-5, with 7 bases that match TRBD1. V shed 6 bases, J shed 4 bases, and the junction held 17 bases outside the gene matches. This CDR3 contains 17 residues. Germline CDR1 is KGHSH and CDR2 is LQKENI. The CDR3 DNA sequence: TGTGCCAGCTCTTCAACCCGGGACAGAGCCTCTCTAGAGACCCAGTACTTC. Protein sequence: CASSSTRDRASLETQYF.

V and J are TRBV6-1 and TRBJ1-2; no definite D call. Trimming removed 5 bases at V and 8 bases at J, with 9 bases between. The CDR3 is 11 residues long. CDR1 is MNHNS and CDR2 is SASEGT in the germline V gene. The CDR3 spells CASSTGVGYTF. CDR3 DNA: TGTGCCAGCAGTACCGGGGTCGGCTACACCTTC.

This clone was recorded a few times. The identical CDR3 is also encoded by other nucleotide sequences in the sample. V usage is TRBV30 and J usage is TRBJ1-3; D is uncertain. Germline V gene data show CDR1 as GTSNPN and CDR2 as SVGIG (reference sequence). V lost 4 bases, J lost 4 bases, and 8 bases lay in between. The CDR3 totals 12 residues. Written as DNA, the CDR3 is TGTGCCTGGAACCCAAGCGGAAACACCATATATTTT. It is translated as CAWNPSGNTIYF.